This is a list of T cell receptor beta chains from one sample in a study of monozygotic twins with inflammatory bowel disease. TCRdb re-called the 5' RACE reads; every CDR3 protein appears as one record, without DNA. There are some 190,000 distinct CDR3 sequences in the sample, with around 7.7% held by the top ten. Sequenced material: blood. Every receptor here comes from a human donor with ulcerative colitis or Crohn's disease, or a healthy co-twin of an affected twin (not recorded which). Both conserved end residues are part of each CDR3. The order of the fields is J gene, V gene, CDR3 protein.

>TRBJ2-1|TRBV7-2
CASAPSWDEQFF
>TRBJ2-7|TRBV12-3/TRBV12-4
CASSLWGAGTYEQYF
>TRBJ1-3|TRBV29-1
CSVEKETGAAGNTIYF
>TRBJ2-4|TRBV2
CASSEVLAVLKNIQYF
>TRBJ2-3|TRBV4-2
CASSRLSGPGDTQYF
>TRBJ2-1|TRBV5-1
CASSLEGGDYNEQFF
>TRBJ2-7|TRBV10-3
CAISDEGGEQYF
>TRBJ2-5|TRBV7-2
CASSRLRGLETQYF
>TRBJ2-1|TRBV19
CASSIPPATYNEQFF
>TRBJ2-7|TRBV12-3/TRBV12-4
CASSLGQGTFSYEQYF
>TRBJ2-1|TRBV20-1
CSARPRPGSNDEQFF
>TRBJ2-1|TRBV15
CATSSQQQGLDEQFF
>TRBJ1-6|TRBV25-1
CASSDGGYNPPLHF
>TRBJ2-3|TRBV7-9
CASSLAIPDTQYF
>TRBJ2-2|TRBV7-2
CASSSSPGLAGAGELFF
>TRBJ2-7|TRBV4-1
CASSSYTGGSEQYF
>TRBJ2-7|TRBV3-1
CASSQGTASYEQYF
>TRBJ2-1|TRBV9
CASSVAGTSYNEQFF
>TRBJ2-2|TRBV5-1
CASSQTAANTGELFF
>TRBJ2-3|TRBV7-9
CASSSGQGRTDTQYF
>TRBJ2-3|TRBV7-8
CASSPLWDYTDTQYF
>TRBJ2-1|TRBV27
CASSIGSSYNEQFF
>TRBJ2-5|TRBV29-1
CSDRTGETQYF
>TRBJ2-3|TRBV11-2
CASSLFSGGSDTQYF
>TRBJ2-5|TRBV30
CAWSGDFSGGLPYF
>TRBJ2-3|TRBV12-3/TRBV12-4
CASSLDGRGGTDTQYF
>TRBJ1-5|TRBV6-1
CASSQQGGSNQPQHF
>TRBJ1-2|TRBV11-2
CASSNWVGDRVYGYTF